This T cell receptor beta chain was found in a study of blood T cell repertoires in COVID-19 (TCRdb year 2020). The study in broad terms: The collaborator samples originated in the United States, Italy and Spain and spanned the acute and convalescent phases of COVID-19. HLA class I and class II types, where available, came from metadata supplied by the sample provider rather than from assay-based typing. Samples were obtained from the ongoing ImmuneRACE study (first 160 participants) and from over 1,000 subjects provided by 6 global collaborators. The repertoires were made available in a free public database intended to serve as a resource for research on the immune response to SARS-CoV-2. Sample metadata almost always included a de-identified subject ID, COVID-19 status, age in years and sex. The material from the prospective study consisted of cDNA or gDNA derived from T cells, B-cell-depleted T cells, or PBMCs. Deeply sampled blood TCRbeta repertoires from subjects exposed to, actively infected with, or recovered from COVID-19 were included in the dataset.

The paper's findings and limits, for the study overall: Clinical and demographic metadata were provided uncurated, with the amount varying by source and participant.

From V the trimming removes 6 bases and from J it removes 2 bases, while the gene matches leave 11 bases of the junction unaccounted for. CDR1 MNHEY and CDR2 SVGEGT were looked up in the germline V gene. Spanning cysteine to phenylalanine, the CDR3 consists of 16 amino acids. Left in the record is the CDR3 DNA by itself, 48 bases read in frame from the first base. With regard to this clone: There is no known antigen for this receptor. There are no base qualities to consult, and no much larger clone falls within one base.

One collaborating source in Seattle enrolled patients during active infection and followed them longitudinally through the course of disease. Collaborating institutions collected whole blood in K2EDTA tubes following their own protocols. For TCRbeta analysis, collaborators shipped samples as frozen whole blood, isolated PBMCs, or DNA extracted from either of those sample types. TCRbeta CDR3 regions were amplified from genomic DNA by means of the immunoSEQ Assay, a bias-controlled multiplex PCR. The source study handled its data this way. The number of nucleated cells in each sample was estimated by amplification of reference gene primers within the assay. To quantify the absolute abundance of each unique TCRbeta CDR3 rearrangement, sequence reads were collapsed and filtered. For each sample, productive Simpson clonality was calculated by taking the square root of Simpson's diversity index across productive rearrangements. As stored in TCRdb, this immuneACCESS dataset retains in-frame rearrangements with V and J assigned. A fraction of the clones does not appear; measured against another copy, unresolved V genes explain less than half of the discrepancy, and the remainder lacks a known reason. Clonal size and the V and J genes are those of that table, whereas D and trimming came from the DNA. This sample has 350,000 to 450,000 clones in its table, and approximately 89% of those were observed once. Less than 2% of the sample is in the top ten clones.

The chain is encoded by TRBV6-2 or TRBV6-3 joined to TRBJ2-7; TRBD2 lines up with 9 middle nucleotides. The source material was peripheral blood. The receptor was isolated from a woman in her thirties or forties with COVID-19, enrolled during active disease. The sequence in DNA is TGTGCCAGCAGGCCTGAGACTAGCGGCGATCCCTACGAGCAGTACTTC. Its protein reads: CASRPETSGDPYEQYF.